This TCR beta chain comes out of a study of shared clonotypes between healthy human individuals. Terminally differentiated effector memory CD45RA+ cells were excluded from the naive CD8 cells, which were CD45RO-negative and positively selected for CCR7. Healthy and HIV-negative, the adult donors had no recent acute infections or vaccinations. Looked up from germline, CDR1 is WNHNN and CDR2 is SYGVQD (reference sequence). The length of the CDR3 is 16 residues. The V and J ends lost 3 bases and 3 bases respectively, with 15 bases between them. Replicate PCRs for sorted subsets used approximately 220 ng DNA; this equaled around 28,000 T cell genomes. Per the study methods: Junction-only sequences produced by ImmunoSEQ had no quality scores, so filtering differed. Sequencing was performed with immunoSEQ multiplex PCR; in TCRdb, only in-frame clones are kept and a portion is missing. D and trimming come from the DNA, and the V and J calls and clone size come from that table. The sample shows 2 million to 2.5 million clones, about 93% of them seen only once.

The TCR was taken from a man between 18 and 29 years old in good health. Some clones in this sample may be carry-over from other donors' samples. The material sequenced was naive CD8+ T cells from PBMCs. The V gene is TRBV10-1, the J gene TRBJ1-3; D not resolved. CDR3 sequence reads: CASSDNQDFIGNTIYF. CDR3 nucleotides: TGCGCCAGCAGTGATAATCAGGACTTTATTGGAAACACCATATATTTT.